Sequencing of this T cell receptor (beta chain) was carried out in a study of shared T cell receptors in the human thymus. The trim removed 6 bases at V and 4 bases at J, leaving 10 bases unmatched. The CDR3 is made up of 16 amino acids. CDR1 LNHDA and CDR2 SQIVND come from the germline V gene (reference sequence). Measured with immunoSEQ multiplex PCR; TCRdb has only the in-frame clones, and not every one. This sample has 700,000 or so clones, with approximately 85% found just once. These sequences were also reported in another study, on human thymus T cells. That report adds: During corrective heart surgery, resections were taken, and the thymus tissue came from them. V and J gene usage appeared biased in thymic and blood repertoires.

The sample consisted of thymocytes. The J gene is TRBJ2-4, the V gene TRBV19, with 9 bases aligning to TRBD1. The TCR was taken from a girl under three years old with a congenital heart defect. The DNA for the CDR3 is TGTGCCAGTAGCCCGGGACAGGGACTTGAGAAAAACATTCAGTACTTC. Translated: CASSPGQGLEKNIQYF.